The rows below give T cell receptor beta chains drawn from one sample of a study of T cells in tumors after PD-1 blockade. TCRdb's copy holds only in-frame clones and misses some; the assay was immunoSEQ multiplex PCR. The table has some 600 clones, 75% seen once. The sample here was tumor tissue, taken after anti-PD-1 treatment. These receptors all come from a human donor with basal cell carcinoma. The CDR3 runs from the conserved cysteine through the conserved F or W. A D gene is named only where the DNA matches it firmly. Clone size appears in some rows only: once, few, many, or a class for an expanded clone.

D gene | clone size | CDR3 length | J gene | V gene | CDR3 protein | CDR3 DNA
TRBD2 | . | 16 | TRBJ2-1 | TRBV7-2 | CASSAHSGSSYNEQFF | TGTGCCAGCAGCGCTCATAGCGGGAGCTCCTACAATGAGCAGTTCTTC
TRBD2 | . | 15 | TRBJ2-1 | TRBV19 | CASSGSSGSYNEQFF | TGTGCCAGTAGTGGTTCTAGCGGCTCCTACAATGAGCAGTTCTTC
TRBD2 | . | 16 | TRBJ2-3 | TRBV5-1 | CASSRQTSGLTDTQYF | TGCGCCAGCAGCAGGCAGACTAGCGGGCTCACAGATACGCAGTATTTT
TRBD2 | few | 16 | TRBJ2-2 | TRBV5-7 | CASSRSGSINTGELFF | TGTGCCAGCAGCCGGAGCGGGAGTATAAACACCGGGGAGCTGTTTTTT
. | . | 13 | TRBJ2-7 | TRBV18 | CASSRETGFEQYF | TGTGCCAGCTCTCGCGAAACAGGGTTCGAGCAGTACTTC
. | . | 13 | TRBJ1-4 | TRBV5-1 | CASRGGNGEKLFF | TGCGCCAGCAGAGGCGGAAACGGGGAAAAACTGTTTTTT
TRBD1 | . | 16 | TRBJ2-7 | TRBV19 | CASSPWNGTEGLGQYF | TGTGCCAGTAGTCCTTGGAACGGGACAGAGGGTTTGGGGCAGTACTTC
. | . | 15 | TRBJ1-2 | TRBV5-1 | CASSFGAGLDGGYTF | TGCGCCAGCAGCTTTGGCGCAGGGTTAGACGGCGGCTACACCTTC
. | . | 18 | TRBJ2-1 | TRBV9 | CASSSPILRGHSYNEQFF | TGTGCCAGCAGCTCTCCCATCCTCCGGGGCCACTCCTACAATGAGCAGTTCTTC
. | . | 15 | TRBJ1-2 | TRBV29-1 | CSVEDGGLRLDGYTF | TGCAGCGTTGAAGATGGGGGGTTACGCCTTGATGGCTACACCTTC
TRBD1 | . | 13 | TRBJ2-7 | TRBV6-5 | CASSYPGTGEQYF | TGTGCCAGCAGTTACCCAGGGACAGGCGAGCAGTACTTC
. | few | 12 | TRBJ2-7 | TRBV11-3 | CASSLDGGEQYF | TGTGCCAGCAGCTTAGATGGGGGCGAGCAGTACTTC
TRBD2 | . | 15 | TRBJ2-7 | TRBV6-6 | CASSPRTSGNVEQYF | TGTGCCAGCAGTCCCCGGACTAGCGGCAATGTTGAGCAGTACTTC
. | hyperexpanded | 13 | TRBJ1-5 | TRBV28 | CASSLGLVQPQHF | TGTGCCAGCAGTTTGGGATTGGTTCAGCCCCAGCATTTT
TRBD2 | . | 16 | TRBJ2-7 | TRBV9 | CASSGLAGGPMYEQYF | TGTGCCAGCAGCGGACTAGCGGGAGGGCCGATGTACGAGCAGTACTTC
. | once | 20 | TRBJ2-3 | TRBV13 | CASSLVLALNWSAHADTQYF | TGTGCCAGCAGCTTGGTGCTAGCCCTAAACTGGTCGGCCCATGCAGATACGCAGTATTTT
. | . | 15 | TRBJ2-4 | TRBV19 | CATAPGTTAKNIQYF | TGTGCCACCGCACCCGGGACAACGGCCAAAAACATTCAGTACTTC
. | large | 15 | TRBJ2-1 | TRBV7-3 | CASSRQGSAYNEQFF | TGTGCCAGCAGCCGCCAGGGGAGCGCCTACAATGAGCAGTTCTTC
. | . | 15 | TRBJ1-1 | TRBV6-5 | CASSYLEGGNTEAFF | TGTGCCAGCAGTTACTTGGAGGGGGGGAACACTGAAGCTTTCTTT
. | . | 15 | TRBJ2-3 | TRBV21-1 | CASSTLMGRTDTQYF | TGTGCCAGCAGCACCCTGATGGGACGCACAGATACGCAGTATTTT
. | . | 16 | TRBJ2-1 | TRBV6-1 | CASSEPGDTLYNEQFF | TGTGCCAGCAGTGAACCCGGCGATACCCTATACAATGAGCAGTTCTTC
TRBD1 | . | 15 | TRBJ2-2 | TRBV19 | CASSPTDRETGELFF | TGTGCCAGTAGCCCGACGGACAGGGAAACCGGGGAGCTGTTTTTT
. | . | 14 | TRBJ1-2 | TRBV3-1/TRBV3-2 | CASSHLQANYGYTF | TGTGCCAGCAGCCACCTACAAGCTAACTATGGCTACACCTTC
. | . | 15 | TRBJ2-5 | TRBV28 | CASSLLAGRKETQYF | TGTGCCAGCAGTCTACTCGCGGGGCGAAAAGAGACCCAGTACTTC
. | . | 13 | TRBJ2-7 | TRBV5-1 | CASSYETGSEQYF | TGCGCCAGCAGTTACGAAACAGGGAGCGAGCAGTACTTC
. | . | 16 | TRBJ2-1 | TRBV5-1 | CASSLGRDGVRDEQFF | TGCGCCAGCAGCTTGGGTAGGGACGGGGTACGGGATGAGCAGTTCTTC
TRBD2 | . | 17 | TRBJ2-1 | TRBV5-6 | CASSLKGLAGVYNEQFF | TGTGCCAGCAGCTTGAAGGGACTAGCGGGGGTATACAATGAGCAGTTCTTC
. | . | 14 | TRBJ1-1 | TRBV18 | CASSPRTENTEAFF | TGTGCCAGCTCACCACGGACAGAGAACACTGAAGCTTTCTTT
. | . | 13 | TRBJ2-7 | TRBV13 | CASSLGQRGEQYF | TGTGCCAGCAGCTTAGGGCAGAGGGGCGAGCAGTACTTC
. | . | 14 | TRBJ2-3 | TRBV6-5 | CASRLQGSADTQYF | TGTGCCAGCAGATTACAGGGCTCCGCAGATACGCAGTATTTT
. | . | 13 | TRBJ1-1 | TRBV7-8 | CASSPKGRTEAFF | TGTGCCAGCAGCCCTAAGGGACGCACTGAAGCTTTCTTT
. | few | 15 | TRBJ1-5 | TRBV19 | CASSMWLSVNQPQHF | TGTGCCAGTAGTATGTGGTTGAGCGTCAATCAGCCCCAGCATTTT
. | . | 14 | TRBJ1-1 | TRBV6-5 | CASSLTRMNTEAFF | TGTGCCAGCAGTCTGACAAGGATGAACACTGAAGCTTTCTTT
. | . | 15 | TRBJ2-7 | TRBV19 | CASSTDQVASYEQYF | TGTGCCAGTAGTACCGACCAGGTTGCCTCCTACGAGCAGTACTTC
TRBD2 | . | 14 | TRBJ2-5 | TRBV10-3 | CATAGLAGVETQYF | TGTGCCACCGCCGGACTAGCGGGGGTAGAGACCCAGTACTTC
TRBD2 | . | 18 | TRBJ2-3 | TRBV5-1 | CASSLAPAAGGHTDTQYF | TGCGCCAGCAGCTTGGCCCCCGCCGCGGGAGGGCATACAGATACGCAGTATTTT